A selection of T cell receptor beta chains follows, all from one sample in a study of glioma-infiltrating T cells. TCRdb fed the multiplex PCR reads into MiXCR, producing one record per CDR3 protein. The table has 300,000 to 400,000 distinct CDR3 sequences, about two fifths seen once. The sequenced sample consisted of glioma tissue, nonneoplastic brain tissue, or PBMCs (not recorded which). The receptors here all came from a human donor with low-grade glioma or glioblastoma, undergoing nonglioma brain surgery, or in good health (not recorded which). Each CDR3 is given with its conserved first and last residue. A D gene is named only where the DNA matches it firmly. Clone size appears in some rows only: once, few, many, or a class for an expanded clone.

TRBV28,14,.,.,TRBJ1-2,CASTEREGSSGYTF,TGTGCCAGCACGGAAAGGGAGGGTTCAAGTGGCTACACCTTC
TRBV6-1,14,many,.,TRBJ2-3,CASSEVVEWDTQYF,TGTGCCAGCAGTGAAGTAGTGGAGTGGGATACGCAGTATTTT
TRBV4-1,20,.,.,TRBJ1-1,CASSQGSVGPLGPRNTEAFF,TGCGCCAGCAGCCAAGGGAGCGTAGGACCCCTGGGTCCAAGGAACACTGAAGCTTTCTTT
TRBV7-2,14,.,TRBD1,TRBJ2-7,CASSPRDSDYEQYF,TGCGCCAGCAGCCCCCGGGACAGTGATTATGAGCAGTACTTC
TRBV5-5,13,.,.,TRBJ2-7,CAGRTAPSYEQYF,TGTGCCGGTAGAACAGCCCCGTCCTACGAGCAGTACTTC
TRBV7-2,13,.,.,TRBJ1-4,CASIQGGYEKLFF,TGTGCCAGCATCCAAGGGGGGTATGAAAAACTGTTTTTT
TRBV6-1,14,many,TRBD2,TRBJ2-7,CASTGLADYYEQYF,TGTGCCAGCACCGGACTAGCAGATTACTACGAGCAGTACTTC
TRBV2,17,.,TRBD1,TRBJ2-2,CASSEDSQGAVAGELFF,TGTGCCAGCAGTGAAGATAGTCAGGGGGCGGTCGCCGGGGAGCTGTTTTTT
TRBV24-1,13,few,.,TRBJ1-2,CATSDLQGYGYTF,TGTGCCACCAGTGATTTGCAAGGCTATGGCTACACCTTC
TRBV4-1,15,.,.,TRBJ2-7,CASSQSSRSSYEQYF,TGCGCCAGCAGCCAATCTAGCCGGAGCTCCTACGAGCAGTACTTC
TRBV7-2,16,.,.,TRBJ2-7,CASSLALTGLSYEQYF,TGTGCCAGCAGCTTAGCGCTAACAGGTTTGTCCTACGAGCAGTACTTC
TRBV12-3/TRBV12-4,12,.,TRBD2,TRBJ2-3,CASSTLADTRYF,TGTGCCAGCAGTACTCTAGCGGATACGCGGTATTTT
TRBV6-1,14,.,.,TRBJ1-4,CASSLRTGNEKLFF,TGTGCCAGCAGTTTACGCACGGGAAATGAAAAACTGTTTTTT
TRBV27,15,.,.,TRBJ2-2,CASPTRTQNTGELFF,TGTGCCAGCCCGACCAGGACTCAGAACACCGGGGAGCTGTTTTTT
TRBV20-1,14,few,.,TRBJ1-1,CSASPRTVNTEAFF,TGCAGTGCTAGCCCCCGGACAGTGAACACTGAAGCTTTCTTT
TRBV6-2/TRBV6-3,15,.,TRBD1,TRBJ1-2,CASSYSDRANFGYTF,TGTGCCAGCAGTTACTCGGACAGGGCTAACTTTGGCTACACCTTC
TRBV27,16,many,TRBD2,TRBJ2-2,CASSPPGRGGTGELFF,TGTGCCAGCAGTCCCCCTGGGAGGGGAGGAACCGGGGAGCTGTTTTTT
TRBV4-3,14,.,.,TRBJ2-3,CASSLYVTTDTQYF,TGCGCCAGCAGCCTCTACGTTACCACAGATACGCAGTATTTT
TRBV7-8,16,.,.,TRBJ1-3,CASGERRILSRNTIYF,TGTGCCAGCGGAGAACGCAGGATCCTTAGTCGAAACACCATATATTTT
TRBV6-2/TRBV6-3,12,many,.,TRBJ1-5,CASSPTWGAQHF,TGTGCCAGCAGTCCCACATGGGGGGCCCAGCATTTT
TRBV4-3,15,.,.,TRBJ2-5,CASSLRGLQQETQYF,TGCGCCAGCAGCCTCAGGGGACTCCAACAAGAGACCCAGTACTTC
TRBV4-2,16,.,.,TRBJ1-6,CASSQDWAANGSPLHF,TGTGCCAGCAGCCAAGATTGGGCAGCGAATGGGTCACCCCTCCACTTT
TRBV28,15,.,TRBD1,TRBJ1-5,CASRYHGRGGQPQHF,TGTGCCAGCAGATATCATGGCAGGGGGGGTCAGCCCCAGCATTTT
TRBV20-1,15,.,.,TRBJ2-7,CSARHPGQGQWEQYF,TGCAGTGCTAGACATCCGGGTCAGGGGCAGTGGGAGCAGTACTTC
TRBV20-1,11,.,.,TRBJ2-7,CSARLYNEQYF,TGCAGTGCTCGCCTCTACAATGAGCAGTACTTC
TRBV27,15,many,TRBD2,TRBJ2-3,CASTPLAGSTDTQYF,TGTGCCAGCACCCCACTAGCGGGAAGCACAGATACGCAGTATTTT
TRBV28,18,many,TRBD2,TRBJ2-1,CASSLRWLGLADYNEQFF,TGTGCCAGCAGTTTAAGGTGGCTCGGGCTAGCGGACTACAATGAGCAGTTCTTC
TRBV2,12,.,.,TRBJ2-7,CASILDSYEQYF,TGTGCCAGCATTCTGGACTCCTACGAGCAGTACTTC
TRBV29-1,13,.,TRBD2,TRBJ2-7,CSVAAGGYYEQYF,TGCAGCGTTGCGGCGGGGGGATACTACGAGCAGTACTTC
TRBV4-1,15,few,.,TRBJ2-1,CASSQGRGWVNEQFF,TGCGCCAGCAGCCAAGGTCGGGGGTGGGTCAATGAGCAGTTCTTC
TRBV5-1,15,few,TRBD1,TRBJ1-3,CASSPTGTAGNTIYF,TGCGCCAGCAGCCCTACCGGGACAGCTGGAAACACCATATATTTT
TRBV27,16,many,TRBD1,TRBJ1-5,CASSPRAGGDNQPQHF,TGTGCCAGCAGTCCGCGCGCAGGGGGCGACAATCAGCCCCAGCATTTT
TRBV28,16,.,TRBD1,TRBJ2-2,CASRPSEQGDSGELYF,TGTGCCAGCAGACCCTCCGAACAGGGGGATTCCGGGGAGCTGTATTTT
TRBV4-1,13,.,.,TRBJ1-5,CASSQEWYQPRHF,TGCGCCAGCAGCCAAGAATGGTATCAGCCCCGGCATTTT
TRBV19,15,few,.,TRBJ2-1,CATSPRGHKGNEQFF,TGTGCCACCTCACCTCGGGGGCATAAAGGGAATGAGCAGTTCTTC
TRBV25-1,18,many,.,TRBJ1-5,CASSRISQGTDSNQPQHF,TGTGCCAGCAGCCGAATCAGCCAGGGGACTGATAGCAATCAGCCCCAGCATTTT
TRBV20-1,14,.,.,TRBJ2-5,CSAPPRGGEETQYF,TGCAGTGCTCCCCCCAGGGGAGGAGAGGAGACCCAGTACTTC
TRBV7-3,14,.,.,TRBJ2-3,CASSLTRAADTQYF,TGTGCCAGCAGCTTAACCAGGGCGGCAGATACGCAGTATTTT
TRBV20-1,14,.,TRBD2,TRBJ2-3,CGASPAGVADTQYF,TGCGGTGCTAGCCCAGCGGGAGTGGCAGATACGCAGTATTTT
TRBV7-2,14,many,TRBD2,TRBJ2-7,CASSRTSASYEQYF,TGTGCCAGCAGCCGGACTAGCGCCTCCTACGAGCAGTACTTC
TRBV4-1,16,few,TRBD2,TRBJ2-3,CASSQPAGGSADTQYF,TGCGCCAGCAGCCAACCCGCGGGCGGGAGTGCAGATACGCAGTATTTT
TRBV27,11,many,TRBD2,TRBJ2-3,CASRAGGTQYF,TGTGCCAGCAGGGCGGGGGGGACGCAGTATTTT
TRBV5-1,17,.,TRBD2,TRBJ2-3,CASIQLSGLAGVDTQYF,TGCGCCAGCATCCAACTCTCGGGACTAGCGGGAGTGGATACGCAGTATTTT
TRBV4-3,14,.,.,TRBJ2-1,CASSQDLSRPDLFF,TGCGCCAGCAGCCAAGATCTGTCGCGACCGGATCTGTTCTTC
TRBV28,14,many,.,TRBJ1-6,CASRTQQLSSPLHF,TGTGCCAGCAGAACGCAACAGCTTAGTTCACCCCTCCACTTT
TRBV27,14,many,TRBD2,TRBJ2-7,CASSQGTSGYEQYF,TGTGCCAGCAGTCAAGGGACTAGCGGTTACGAGCAGTACTTC
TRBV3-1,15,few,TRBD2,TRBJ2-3,CASSYLAGVTDTQYF,TGTGCCAGCAGCTACTTAGCGGGAGTCACAGATACGCAGTATTTT
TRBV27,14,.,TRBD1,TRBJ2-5,CASKRTGTRETQYF,TGTGCCAGCAAACGGACAGGGACGCGAGAGACCCAGTACTTC
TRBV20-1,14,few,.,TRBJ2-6,CSAKPVSGANVLTF,TGCAGTGCTAAGCCAGTATCTGGGGCCAACGTCCTGACTTTC
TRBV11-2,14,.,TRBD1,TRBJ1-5,CASSSDRVGQPQHF,TGTGCCAGCAGCTCAGACAGGGTAGGACAGCCCCAGCATTTT
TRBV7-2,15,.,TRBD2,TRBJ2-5,CASSHQRELQETQYF,TGTGCCAGCAGCCATCAGCGGGAGCTCCAAGAGACCCAGTACTTC
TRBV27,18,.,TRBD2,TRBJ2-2,CASSTLGLAGVNTGELFF,TGTGCCAGCAGTACTCTGGGACTAGCGGGAGTGAACACCGGGGAGCTGTTTTTT
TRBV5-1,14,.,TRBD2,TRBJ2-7,CASSLTSGFDEQYF,TGCGCCAGCAGCTTGACTAGCGGGTTCGACGAGCAGTACTTC